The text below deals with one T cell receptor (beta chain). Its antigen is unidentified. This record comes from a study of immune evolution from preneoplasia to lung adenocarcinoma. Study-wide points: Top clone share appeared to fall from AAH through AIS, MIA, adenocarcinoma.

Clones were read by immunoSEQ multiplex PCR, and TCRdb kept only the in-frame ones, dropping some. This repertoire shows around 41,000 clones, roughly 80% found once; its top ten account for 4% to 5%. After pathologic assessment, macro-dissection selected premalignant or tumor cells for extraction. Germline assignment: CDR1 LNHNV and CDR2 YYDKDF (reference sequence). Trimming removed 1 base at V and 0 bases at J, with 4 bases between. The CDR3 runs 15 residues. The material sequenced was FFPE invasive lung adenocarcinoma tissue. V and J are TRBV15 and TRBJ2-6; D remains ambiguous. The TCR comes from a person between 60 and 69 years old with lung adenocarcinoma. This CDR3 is CATSRVGSGANVLTF. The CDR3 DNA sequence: TGTGCCACCAGCAGAGTGGGCTCTGGGGCCAACGTCCTGACTTTC.